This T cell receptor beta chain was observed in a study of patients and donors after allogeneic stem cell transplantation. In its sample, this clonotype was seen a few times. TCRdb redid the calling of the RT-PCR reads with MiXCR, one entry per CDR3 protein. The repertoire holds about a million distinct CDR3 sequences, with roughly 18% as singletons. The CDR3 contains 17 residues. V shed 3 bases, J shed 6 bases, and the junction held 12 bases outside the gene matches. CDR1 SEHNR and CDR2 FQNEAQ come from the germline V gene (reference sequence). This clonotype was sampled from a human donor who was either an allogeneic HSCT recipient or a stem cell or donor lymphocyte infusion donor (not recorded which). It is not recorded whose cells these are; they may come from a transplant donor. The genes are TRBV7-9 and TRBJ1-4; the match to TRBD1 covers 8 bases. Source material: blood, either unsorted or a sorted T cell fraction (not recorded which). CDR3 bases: TGTGCCAGCAGCTTTGGCCGCCGGACAGGGAGAGATGAAAAACTGTTTTTT. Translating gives CASSFGRRTGRDEKLFF.